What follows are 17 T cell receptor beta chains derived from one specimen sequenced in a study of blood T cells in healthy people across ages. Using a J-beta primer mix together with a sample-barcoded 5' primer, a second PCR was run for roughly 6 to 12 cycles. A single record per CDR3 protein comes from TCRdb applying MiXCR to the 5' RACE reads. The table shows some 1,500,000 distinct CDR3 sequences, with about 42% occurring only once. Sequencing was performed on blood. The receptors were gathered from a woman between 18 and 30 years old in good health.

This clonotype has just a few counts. The CDR3 nucleotides read TGTGCCAGCACCCACCCTCGCAGGGCGGCCGAGCAGTACTTC. Translating gives CASTHPRRAAEQYF. This chain joins TRBV7-2 and TRBJ2-4; D is possibly TRBD1 (5 bases). With the DNA end fitting TRBJ2-7 better, the J assignment may be wrong. CDR1 and CDR2 from the germline V gene are SGHTA and FQGNSA. The length of the CDR3 is 14 residues.

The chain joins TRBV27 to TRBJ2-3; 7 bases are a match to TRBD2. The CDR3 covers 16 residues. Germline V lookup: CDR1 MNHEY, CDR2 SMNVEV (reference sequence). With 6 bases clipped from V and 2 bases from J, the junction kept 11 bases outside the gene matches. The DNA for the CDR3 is TGTGCCAGCAGGATAAGGACTAGTCGGATCACAGATACGCAGTATTTT. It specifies CASRIRTSRITDTQYF.

CDR3 bases: TGCAGCGTTGATAGTCAGCCTAAGTCCTACAATGAGCAGTACTTC. Translation: CSVDSQPKSYNEQYF. The chain links TRBV29-1 to TRBJ2-4; D is unclear. In germline, CDR1 is SQVTM, CDR2 ANQGSEA. There are 15 residues in the CDR3. Trimming stripped 3 bases from V and 13 bases from J, with 25 bases between.

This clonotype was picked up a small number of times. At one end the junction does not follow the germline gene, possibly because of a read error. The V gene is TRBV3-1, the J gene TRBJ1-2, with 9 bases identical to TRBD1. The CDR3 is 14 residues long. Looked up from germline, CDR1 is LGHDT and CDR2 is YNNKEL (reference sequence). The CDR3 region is CASSQGQGYYGYTF. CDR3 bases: TGCGCCAGCAGCCAGGGACAGGGATACTATGGCTACACCTTC.

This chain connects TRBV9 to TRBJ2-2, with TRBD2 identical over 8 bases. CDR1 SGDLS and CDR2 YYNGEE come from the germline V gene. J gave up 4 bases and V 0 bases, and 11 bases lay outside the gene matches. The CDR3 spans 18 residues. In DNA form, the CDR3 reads TGTGCCAGCAGCGTAGCTCTACCAGCGGGAGAGGTCACCGGGGAGCTGTTTTTT. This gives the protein CASSVALPAGEVTGELFF.

CDR3 sequence: CASSYATEQYF. CDR3 nucleotides: TGTGCCAGCAGCTACGCCACAGAGCAGTACTTC. The V and J genes are TRBV13 and TRBJ2-7; D not certain. Germline V gene sequence: CDR1 PRHDT, CDR2 FYEKMQ (reference sequence). V was clipped by 4 bases and J by 7 bases, with 8 bases between them. The CDR3 is made up of 11 amino acids.

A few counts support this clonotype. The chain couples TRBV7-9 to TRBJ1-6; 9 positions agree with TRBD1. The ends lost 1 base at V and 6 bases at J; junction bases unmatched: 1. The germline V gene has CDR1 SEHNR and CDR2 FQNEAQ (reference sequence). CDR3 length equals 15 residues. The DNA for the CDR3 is TGTGCCAGCAGCTTAGTGACAGGGGGTAATTCACCCCTCCACTTT. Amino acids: CASSLVTGGNSPLHF.

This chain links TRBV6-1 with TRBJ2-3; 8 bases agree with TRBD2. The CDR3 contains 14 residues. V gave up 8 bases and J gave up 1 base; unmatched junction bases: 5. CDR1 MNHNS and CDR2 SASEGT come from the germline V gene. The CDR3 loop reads CASLAGLRTDTQYF. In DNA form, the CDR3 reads TGTGCCAGCTTAGCGGGGCTACGCACAGATACGCAGTATTTT.

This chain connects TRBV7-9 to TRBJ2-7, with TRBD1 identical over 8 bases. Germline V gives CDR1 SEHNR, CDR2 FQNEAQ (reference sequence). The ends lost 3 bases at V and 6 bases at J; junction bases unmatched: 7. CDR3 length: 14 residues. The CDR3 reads CASSLTGEWIEQYF. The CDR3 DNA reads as TGTGCCAGCAGCTTGACAGGGGAGTGGATCGAGCAGTACTTC. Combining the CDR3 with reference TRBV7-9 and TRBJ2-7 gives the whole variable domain DTGVSQNPRHKITKRGQNVTFRCDPISEHNRLYWYRQTLGQGPEFLTYFQNEAQLEKSRLLSDRFSAERPKGSFSTLEIQRTEQGDSAMYLCASSLTGEWIEQYFGPGTRLTVT.

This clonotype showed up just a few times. In DNA form, the CDR3 reads TGTGCCAGCAGCGATAGGGGGATCGGGGAGCAGTTCTTC. Its translation: CASSDRGIGEQFF. The chain carries TRBV9 and TRBJ2-1; a weak D match, TRBD1 (6 bases). Per the germline V gene, CDR1 is SGDLS and CDR2 is YYNGEE. The CDR3 consists of 13 residues. V was trimmed by 3 bases and J by 10 bases, leaving 14 bases between them.

CDR3 in amino acids: CSAAQGPYTEAFF. The CDR3 bases are TGCAGTGCTGCACAGGGCCCCTACACTGAAGCTTTCTTT. V usage is TRBV20-1 and J usage is TRBJ1-1, with a weak D call TRBD1 (6 bases). V was clipped by 5 bases and J by 3 bases, with 13 bases between them. The CDR3 loop spans 13 amino acids. Germline V gives CDR1 DFQATT, CDR2 SNEGSKA (reference sequence).

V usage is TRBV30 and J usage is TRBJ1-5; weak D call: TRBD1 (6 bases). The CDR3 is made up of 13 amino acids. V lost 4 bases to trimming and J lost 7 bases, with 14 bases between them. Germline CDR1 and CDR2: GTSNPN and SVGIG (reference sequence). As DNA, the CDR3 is TGTGCCTGGATTATAAGGGACAAGCAGCCCCAGCATTTT. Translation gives CAWIIRDKQPQHF.

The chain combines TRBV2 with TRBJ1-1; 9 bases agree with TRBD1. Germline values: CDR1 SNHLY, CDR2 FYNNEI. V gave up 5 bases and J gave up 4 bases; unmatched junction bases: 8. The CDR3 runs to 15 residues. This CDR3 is CASSLHRGLGTEAFF. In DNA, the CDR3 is TGTGCCAGCAGTCTTCACAGGGGGCTGGGCACTGAAGCTTTCTTT. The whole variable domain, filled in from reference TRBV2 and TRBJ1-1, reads EPEVTQTPSHQVTQMGQEVILRCVPISNHLYFYWYRQILGQKVEFLVSFYNNEISEKSEIFDDQFSVERPDGSNFTLKIRSTKLEDSAMYFCASSLHRGLGTEAFFGQGTRLTVV.

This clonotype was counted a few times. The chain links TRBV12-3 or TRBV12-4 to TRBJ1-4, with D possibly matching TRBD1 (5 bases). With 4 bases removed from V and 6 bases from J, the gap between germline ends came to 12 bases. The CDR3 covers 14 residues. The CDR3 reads CASSSWEGYEKLFF. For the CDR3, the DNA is TGTGCCAGCAGTTCCTGGGAGGGGTATGAAAAACTGTTTTTT.

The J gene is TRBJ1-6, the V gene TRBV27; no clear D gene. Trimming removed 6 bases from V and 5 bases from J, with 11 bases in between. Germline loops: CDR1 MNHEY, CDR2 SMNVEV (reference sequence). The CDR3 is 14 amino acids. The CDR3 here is CASSPAMDNSPLHF. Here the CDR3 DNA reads TGTGCCAGCAGCCCCGCAATGGATAATTCACCCCTCCACTTT.

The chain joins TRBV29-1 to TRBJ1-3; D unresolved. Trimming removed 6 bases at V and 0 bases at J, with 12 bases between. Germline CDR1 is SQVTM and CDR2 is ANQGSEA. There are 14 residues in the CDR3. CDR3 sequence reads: CSVLGPNSGNTIYF. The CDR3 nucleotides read TGCAGCGTGCTAGGACCGAACTCTGGAAACACCATATATTTT.

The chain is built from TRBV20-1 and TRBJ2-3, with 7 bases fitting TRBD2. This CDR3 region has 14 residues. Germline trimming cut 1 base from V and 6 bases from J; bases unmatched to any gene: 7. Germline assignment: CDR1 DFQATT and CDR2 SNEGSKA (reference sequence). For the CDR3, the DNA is TGCAGTGCTAGAGCGGATGGGAGGGACGATACGCAGTATTTT. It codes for CSARADGRDDTQYF.